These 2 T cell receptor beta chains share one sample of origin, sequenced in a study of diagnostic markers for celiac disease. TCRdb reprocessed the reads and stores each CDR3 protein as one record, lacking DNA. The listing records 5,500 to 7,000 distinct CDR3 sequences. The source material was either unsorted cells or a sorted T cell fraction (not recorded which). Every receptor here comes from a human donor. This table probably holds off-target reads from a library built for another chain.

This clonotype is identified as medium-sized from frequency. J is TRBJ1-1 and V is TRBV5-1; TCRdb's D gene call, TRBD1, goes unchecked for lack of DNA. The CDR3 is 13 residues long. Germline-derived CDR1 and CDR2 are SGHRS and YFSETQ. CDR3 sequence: CASSLTGGFEAFF.

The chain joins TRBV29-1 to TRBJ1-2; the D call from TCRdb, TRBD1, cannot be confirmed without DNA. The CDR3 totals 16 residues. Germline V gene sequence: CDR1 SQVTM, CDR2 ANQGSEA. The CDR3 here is CSVERGNYRANYGYTF.